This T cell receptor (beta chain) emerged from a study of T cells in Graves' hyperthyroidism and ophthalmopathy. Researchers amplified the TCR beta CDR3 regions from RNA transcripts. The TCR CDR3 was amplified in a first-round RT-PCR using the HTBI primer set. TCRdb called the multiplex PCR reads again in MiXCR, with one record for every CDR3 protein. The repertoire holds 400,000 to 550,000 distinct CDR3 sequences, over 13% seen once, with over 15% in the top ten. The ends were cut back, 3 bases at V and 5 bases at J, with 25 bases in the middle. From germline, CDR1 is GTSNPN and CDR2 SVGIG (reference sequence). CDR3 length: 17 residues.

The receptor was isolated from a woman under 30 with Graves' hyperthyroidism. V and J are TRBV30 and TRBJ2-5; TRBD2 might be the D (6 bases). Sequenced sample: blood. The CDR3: CAWSVDKRGGRGETQYF. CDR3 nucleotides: TGTGCCTGGAGCGTAGACAAGAGAGGAGGGCGAGGGGAGACCCAGTACTTC. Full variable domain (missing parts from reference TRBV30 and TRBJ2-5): SQTIHQWPATLVQPVGSPLSLECTVEGTSNPNLYWYRQAAGRGLQLLFYSVGIGQISSEVPQNLSASRPQDRQFILSSKKLLLSDSGFYLCAWSVDKRGGRGETQYFGPGTRLLVL.